This entry concerns a single T cell receptor beta chain. These data belong to a study of technical replicates of blood from a handful of donors. The length of the CDR3 is 14 residues. V shed 4 bases, J shed 3 bases, and the junction held 3 bases outside the gene matches. Germline loops: CDR1 MNHNS, CDR2 SASEGT. The assay was immunoSEQ multiplex PCR, and TCRdb's table has in-frame clones only and misses some. Seen here are almost 90,000 clones, about 94% observed once, and the top ten hold 0.24%. The chain couples TRBV6-1 to TRBJ1-1; 9 positions agree with TRBD1. The sample consisted of T cells isolated from PBMCs. The TCR originated in a human donor in good health. The CDR3 here is CASSGDRGDTEAFF. The CDR3 bases are TGTGCCAGCAGTGGCGACAGGGGGGACACTGAAGCTTTCTTT.